A single sample is the source of the 28 T cell receptor beta chains below, sequenced in a study of persistence of HIV-infected CD4 T cells. For these TCRs, the target antigens are not known. The libraries were made with immunoSEQ version 4 in survey mode. Some clones are missing from TCRdb's copy, which holds only in-frame ones; the method was immunoSEQ multiplex PCR. There are fewer than 20,000 clones in the sample; 78% occur only once, and approximately 6.3% lies in the top ten. The stimulus was lysate of CMV-infected fibroblasts, about 10 ug/mL. Sorting selected CD4+ T cells upregulating both CD40 ligand and CD69. This specimen was CD4+ T cells sorted from PBMCs after roughly 18-hour stimulation, taken from a patient who received antiretroviral therapy. All receptors derive from an adult man with HIV who was CMV-seropositive.

This chain joins TRBV6-2 or TRBV6-3 and TRBJ1-1; possible D gene TRBD1, 5 bases. Trimming took off 7 bases at V and 1 base at J, with 19 bases between the two ends. The CDR3 runs to 16 residues. Germline CDR1 and CDR2: MNHEY and SVGEGT. The CDR3 protein is CASNPGDGGRNTEAFF. The CDR3 DNA sequence: TGTGCCAGCAACCCGGGGGACGGCGGACGGAACACTGAAGCTTTCTTT.

The rearrangement uses TRBV4-1 and TRBJ2-5, with D perhaps TRBD2 (6 bases). The V gene's germline CDR1 is MGHRA and CDR2 YSYEKL. V was trimmed by 0 bases and J by 6 bases, leaving 11 bases between them. The CDR3 covers 14 residues. The CDR3 DNA follows: TGCGCCAGCAGCCAAGAGATAGGGAGGCAGACCCAGTACTTC. Translating gives CASSQEIGRQTQYF.

The chain couples TRBV9 to TRBJ1-5; no firm D call. CDR3 size: 14 residues. Between the trimmed V and J ends, which lost 0 bases and 3 bases, there was a span of 7 bases. From germline, CDR1 is SGDLS and CDR2 YYNGEE. For the CDR3, the DNA is TGTGCCAGCAGCGTAGAACCCCTCAATCAGCCCCAGCATTTT. It yields the protein CASSVEPLNQPQHF.

The chain has TRBV7-2 and TRBJ2-3; no firm D call. Germline loops: CDR1 SGHTA, CDR2 FQGNSA. V lost 2 bases and J lost 0, with 9 bases in between. The CDR3 is made up of 15 amino acids. This chain's CDR3 is CASSLNGLSTDTQYF. The CDR3 DNA is TGTGCCAGCAGCTTAAATGGGCTTAGCACAGATACGCAGTATTTT.

The chain carries TRBV6-1 and TRBJ1-2; D is perhaps TRBD1 (5 bases). The V end was cut by 2 bases, the J end by 5 bases, with 9 bases between. Germline V lookup: CDR1 MNHNS, CDR2 SASEGT. CDR3 length equals 13 residues. The CDR3 protein is CASSEIGAYGYTF. CDR3 bases: TGTGCCAGCAGTGAAATCGGGGCGTATGGCTACACCTTC.

The rearrangement uses TRBV18 and TRBJ2-5; possible D gene TRBD1, 5 bases. V lost 6 bases to trimming and J lost 3 bases, with 11 bases between them. CDR1 is KGHSH, CDR2 LQKENI, per germline. CDR3 length equals 13 residues. The chain's CDR3 is CASSQGHKETQYF. CDR3 in DNA: TGTGCCAGCTCCCAAGGACATAAAGAGACCCAGTACTTC.

This chain joins TRBV9 and TRBJ2-2; possibly TRBD1 for D (6 bases). V dropped 4 bases and J dropped 1 base, with 11 bases sitting between them. This CDR3 has 15 residues. Germline CDR1 and CDR2: SGDLS and YYNGEE. CDR3 in DNA: TGTGCCAGCAGCCCCCAAGGGGGGAACACCGGGGAGCTGTTTTTT. This translates into CASSPQGGNTGELFF.

By proportion, this clone is large (0.1 to 1%). The chain couples TRBV2 to TRBJ1-2; D is possibly TRBD1 (6 bases). The CDR3 contains 14 residues. V lost 5 bases and J lost 7, with 17 bases in between. Germline-derived CDR1 and CDR2 are SNHLY and FYNNEI. DNA of the CDR3: TGTGCCAGCAGTCTGGGGGCAGGGTTAGGTGGCTACACCTTC. It encodes CASSLGAGLGGYTF.

This chain links TRBV7-8 with TRBJ1-1; the D is unclear. The CDR3 spans 14 residues. The V and J ends lost 5 bases and 5 bases respectively, with 15 bases between them. The germline gives CDR1 SGHVS, CDR2 FQNEAQ. The CDR3 here is CASSPDPQGTEAFF. The DNA for the CDR3 is TGTGCCAGCAGCCCGGATCCTCAAGGGACTGAAGCTTTCTTT.

This chain links TRBV28 with TRBJ1-5, with D possibly matching TRBD1 (5 bases). Germline V gene sequence: CDR1 MDHEN, CDR2 SYDVKM. V was cut by 8 bases and J by 4 bases, with 12 bases left in between. CDR3 length equals 13 residues. DNA for the CDR3: TGTGCCAGCTTCGACAGCCGAAATCAGCCCCAGCATTTT. Its protein product is CASFDSRNQPQHF.

The chain uses TRBV6-6 and TRBJ1-2, with TRBD1 matching 7 bases. This CDR3 is 16 amino acids long. The V segment lost 4 bases and the J segment 4 bases; nucleotides outside the gene matches: 12. From germline, CDR1 is MNHNY and CDR2 SVGAGI (reference sequence). Here the CDR3 reads CASSSGQVALSYGYTF. DNA for the CDR3: TGTGCCAGCAGTTCCGGACAGGTTGCGCTTAGCTATGGCTACACCTTC.

This rearrangement joins TRBV27 to TRBJ2-1; 7 bases align to TRBD1. The J segment lost 0 bases and the V segment lost 6 bases, leaving 5 bases of the junction unmatched. The CDR3 is 15 residues long. The germline gives CDR1 MNHEY, CDR2 SMNVEV (reference sequence). Written as DNA, the CDR3 is TGTGCCAGCAGGAAAGACAGGGACTCCTACAATGAGCAGTTCTTC. Protein sequence: CASRKDRDSYNEQFF.

The chain recombines TRBV15 with TRBJ2-4, with a possible D match to TRBD2 (5 bases). Germline V gives CDR1 LNHNV, CDR2 YYDKDF (reference sequence). The CDR3 runs to 16 residues. The V and J ends lost 3 bases and 1 base respectively, with 13 bases between them. In DNA form, the CDR3 reads TGTGCCACCAGCAGGCCGTTAGGAGGTGCCAAAAACATTCAGTACTTC. It is translated as CATSRPLGGAKNIQYF.

A few counts support this clone. The rearrangement joins TRBV12-5 to TRBJ1-3; D not resolved. The germline V gene encodes CDR1 LGHNT and CDR2 FRNRAP. Deletions cut 0 bases from V and 2 bases from J, with 5 bases between. The CDR3 extends over 14 amino acids. CDR3 DNA sequence: TGTGCTAGTGGTTTGGTGGACCCTGGAAACACCATATATTTT. This translates into CASGLVDPGNTIYF.

The rearrangement uses TRBV6-6 and TRBJ1-6; D unresolved. Germline CDR1 MNHNY, CDR2 SVGAGI (reference sequence). CDR3 length: 15 amino acids. Trimming shortened V by 2 bases and J by 11 bases, and 16 bases separated the two germline ends. The CDR3, as DNA: TGTGCCAGCAGTTACGGTGGGCAGGATAGCACACCCCTCCACTTT. It translates to CASSYGGQDSTPLHF.

This sequence joins TRBV19 and TRBJ2-1; 7 bases map to TRBD1. The germline CDR1 and CDR2 sequences are LNHDA and SQIVND (reference sequence). This CDR3 is built from 12 residues. Trimming removed 6 bases from V and 9 bases from J; junction bases left unmatched: 5. This CDR3 is CASRTGVGEQFF. The CDR3 nucleotides read TGTGCCAGTAGAACAGGGGTTGGTGAGCAGTTCTTC.

The chain carries TRBV2 and TRBJ2-3; 11 bases fit TRBD2. CDR1 and CDR2 (germline): SNHLY, FYNNEI. The CDR3 extends over 15 amino acids. V shed 4 bases, J shed 5 bases, and the junction held 5 bases outside the gene matches. As DNA, the CDR3 is TGTGCCAGCAGTGTAGCGGGGGGGCAGGGAGATACGCAGTATTTT. Its protein product is CASSVAGGQGDTQYF.

The gene calls are TRBV5-1 and TRBJ1-1, with D maybe TRBD1 (5 bases). This CDR3 comprises 13 residues. The V end lost 0 bases, the J end lost 6 bases, and 9 bases lay between the germline ends. The V gene's germline CDR1 is SGHRS and CDR2 YFSETQ. In DNA form, the CDR3 reads TGCGCCAGCAGCTTGGCCCAGGGACCTGAAGCTTTCTTT. Its protein is CASSLAQGPEAFF.

The chain has TRBV20-1 and TRBJ1-6; D is possibly TRBD1 (5 bases). V shed 5 bases and J shed 0 bases, with 14 bases lying between them. The germline gives CDR1 DFQATT, CDR2 SNEGSKA (reference sequence). The CDR3 is 16 residues long. CDR3 DNA: TGCAGTGCTGGTGGGACGGCGAGCTCCTATAATTCACCCCTCCACTTT. Amino acids: CSAGGTASSYNSPLHF.

The chain carries TRBV4-1 and TRBJ1-1; the D is unclear. Germline CDR1 reads MGHRA; CDR2 reads YSYEKL. The CDR3 loop spans 16 amino acids. V lost 1 base to trimming and J lost 1 base, with 13 bases between them. For the CDR3, the DNA is TGCGCCAGCAGCCAAGTCGGGGTGAAAGGGAACACTGAAGCTTTCTTT. This encodes CASSQVGVKGNTEAFF.

The V call is TRBV29-1, the J call TRBJ2-7; D possibly matches TRBD1 or TRBD2 (5 bases each). The CDR3 consists of 12 residues. V was trimmed by 5 bases and J by 3 bases, leaving 11 bases between them. Germline V lookup: CDR1 SQVTM, CDR2 ANQGSEA. CDR3 in DNA: TGCAGCGTTCTAGGGGACCTCTACGAGCAGTACTTC. It translates to CSVLGDLYEQYF.

The rearrangement uses TRBV7-8 and TRBJ1-1; TRBD1 is a possible D gene (6 bases). V was trimmed by 1 base and J by 7 bases, leaving 13 bases between them. CDR3 length equals 14 residues. Germline V lookup: CDR1 SGHVS, CDR2 FQNEAQ. The CDR3 is CASSLGRGAGEAFF. CDR3 sequence (DNA): TGTGCCAGCAGCTTAGGCCGGGGGGCGGGTGAAGCTTTCTTT.

The chain recombines TRBV20-1 with TRBJ1-2; 7 nucleotides match TRBD1. The CDR3 has 11 residues. In germline, CDR1 is DFQATT, CDR2 SNEGSKA (reference sequence). The V and J ends lost 6 bases and 4 bases, in that order; junction bases with no gene match: 2. The CDR3: CSATGAYGYTF. In nucleotides, the CDR3 is TGCAGTGCCACAGGGGCCTATGGCTACACCTTC.

The chain recombines TRBV10-1 with TRBJ2-3; tentatively, D is TRBD2 (6 bases). Germline V gene lookup returns CDR1 WNHNN and CDR2 SYGVQD (reference sequence). There are 14 residues in the CDR3. The V gene lost 5 bases and the J gene lost 4 bases, with 13 bases spanning the gap. The DNA of the CDR3 is TGCGCCAGCAGTCCAGCGGGCGAAGCAGATACGCAGTATTTT. Amino acids: CASSPAGEADTQYF.

This clone appeared once. V is TRBV7-2 and J is TRBJ1-6; 7 positions agree with TRBD1. This CDR3 spans 14 amino acids. Germline lookup yields CDR1 SGHTA and CDR2 FQGNSA. V gave up 3 bases and J gave up 11 bases; unmatched junction bases: 7. The CDR3 loop reads CASSLGQWRTPLHF. The CDR3, as DNA: TGTGCCAGCAGCTTGGGACAGTGGCGGACACCCCTCCACTTT.

This chain joins TRBV20-1 and TRBJ2-2; D gene ambiguous. CDR3 size: 13 residues. CDR1 and CDR2 (germline): DFQATT, SNEGSKA (reference sequence). With 3 bases removed from V and 3 bases from J, the gap between germline ends came to 8 bases. The CDR3 DNA sequence: TGCAGTGCTAGTGCAGGTTACACCGGGGAGCTGTTTTTT. Protein product: CSASAGYTGELFF.

The J gene is TRBJ2-7, the V gene TRBV5-1; 7 positions match TRBD1. There are 16 residues in the CDR3. The germline V gene has CDR1 SGHRS and CDR2 YFSETQ. V was pared by 0 bases and J by 4 bases, with 10 bases of the junction left unmatched. Here the CDR3 reads CASSLGGGGQGYEQYF. In nucleotides, the CDR3 is TGCGCCAGCAGCTTGGGAGGGGGCGGGCAAGGTTACGAGCAGTACTTC.

The J gene is TRBJ1-5, the V gene TRBV28, with a possible D match to TRBD1 (5 bases). Trimming stripped 5 bases from V and 0 bases from J, with 17 bases between. The CDR3 totals 17 residues. From germline, CDR1 is MDHEN and CDR2 SYDVKM. The CDR3 bases are TGTGCCAGCAGTCCCCACCGGGGCACTTTTAGCAATCAGCCCCAGCATTTT. Its translation is CASSPHRGTFSNQPQHF.